These 26 T cell receptor beta chains came from one sample sequenced in a study of blood T cell repertoires in COVID-19. Clones were sequenced by immunoSEQ multiplex PCR, and TCRdb holds only the in-frame ones, with some missing. Of approximately 35,000 clones in the sample, approximately 81% were seen once. Sequencing was carried out using peripheral blood. Every receptor here comes from a man older than 75 with acute or convalescent COVID-19.

The J gene is TRBJ2-1, the V gene TRBV5-6, with 9 nucleotides matching TRBD2. Germline V lookup: CDR1 SGHDT, CDR2 YYEEEE. Trimming removed 2 bases from V and 10 bases from J; junction bases left unmatched: 10. This CDR3 is 15 amino acids long. The CDR3 spells CASSFVLSGGEEQFF. The CDR3 DNA sequence: TGTGCCAGCAGCTTCGTCCTTAGCGGGGGCGAAGAGCAGTTCTTC.

This clone was detected only a few times. V and J are TRBV12-5 and TRBJ2-5; no firm D call. Deletions cut 0 bases from V and 6 bases from J, with 8 bases between. The CDR3 totals 13 residues. The germline V gene encodes CDR1 LGHNT and CDR2 FRNRAP. Here the CDR3 DNA reads TGTGCTAGTGGTTTGGTATTTGGCCAGACCCAGTACTTC. Its protein is CASGLVFGQTQYF.

The genes are TRBV6-5 and TRBJ2-7; 9 positions match TRBD2. After removal of 6 bases from V and 7 bases from J, the junction contained 13 bases not matched to a gene. Looked up from germline, CDR1 is MNHEY and CDR2 is SVGAGI. This CDR3 has 15 residues. Written as DNA, the CDR3 is TGTGCCAGCAGGGACCCCGGGACTAGCTCGGGGGAGCAGTACTTC. This translates into CASRDPGTSSGEQYF.

The V gene is TRBV10-2, the J gene TRBJ2-1; D is ambiguous. This CDR3 comprises 14 residues. The V gene lost 3 bases and the J gene lost 8 bases, with 14 bases spanning the gap. CDR1 is WSHSY, CDR2 SAAADI, per germline. This chain's CDR3 is CASSDWSTTDEQFF. CDR3 nucleotide sequence: TGCGCCAGCAGTGACTGGTCCACTACGGATGAGCAGTTCTTC.

The chain couples TRBV14 to TRBJ1-1; D may be TRBD1 (6 bases). Germline CDR1 reads SGHDN; CDR2 reads FVKESK. The CDR3 is made up of 16 amino acids. Trimming removed 2 bases from V and 4 bases from J, with 17 bases in between. CDR3 sequence (DNA): TGTGCCAGCAGCCAACAGGGGTTGAGTTTTGGCACTGAAGCTTTCTTT. This translates into CASSQQGLSFGTEAFF.

The chain links TRBV7-2 to TRBJ1-6, with 7 bases matching TRBD1. With 5 bases clipped from V and 5 bases from J, the junction kept 9 bases outside the gene matches. This CDR3 spans 16 amino acids. Germline V CDR1 and CDR2: SGHTA, FQGNSA. The CDR3 loop reads CASSPRQGENNSPLHF. The CDR3 bases are TGTGCCAGCAGCCCACGACAGGGAGAAAATAATTCACCCCTCCACTTT.

The genes are TRBV5-1 and TRBJ2-7; weak D call: TRBD1 (5 bases). Trimming left V 10 bases short and J 0 bases short, with 14 bases between. The CDR3 contains 13 residues. CDR1 is SGHRS and CDR2 is YFSETQ in the germline V gene. The CDR3 coding sequence is TGCGCCTCCCGGAAGACAGACTCCTACGAGCAGTACTTC. It is translated as CASRKTDSYEQYF.

The chain combines TRBV29-1 with TRBJ1-1, with D perhaps TRBD1 (6 bases). Trimming stripped 6 bases from V and 1 base from J, with 18 bases between. Germline V gene sequence: CDR1 SQVTM, CDR2 ANQGSEA. CDR3 length: 15 residues. In nucleotides, the CDR3 is TGCAGCGTCGCCGGGACAAACCTTCGGAACACTGAAGCTTTCTTT. It is translated as CSVAGTNLRNTEAFF.

The gene calls are TRBV6-5 and TRBJ2-5; D uncertain. CDR1 and CDR2 from the germline V gene are MNHEY and SVGAGI. The length of the CDR3 is 14 residues. The V end lost 0 bases, the J end lost 5 bases, and 10 bases lay between the germline ends. DNA for the CDR3: TGTGCCAGCAGTTACTCCCGGGTTCGGGAGACCCAGTACTTC. It yields the protein CASSYSRVRETQYF.

The V call is TRBV21-1, the J call TRBJ2-5; TRBD1 is taken as the D call from the table, unchecked against the DNA. TRBV21-1 is a pseudogene segment. The CDR3 has 15 residues. CDR3: CASSIAAGQGQTQYF. As DNA, the CDR3 is TGTGCCAGCAGCATCGCGGCGGGACAGGGTCAGACCCAGTACTTC.

This rearrangement joins TRBV5-5 to TRBJ2-7; the D is unclear. There are 12 residues in the CDR3. Between the trimmed V and J ends, which lost 2 bases and 7 bases, there was a span of 10 bases. The germline V gene encodes CDR1 SGHKS and CDR2 YYEKEE (reference sequence). CDR3 residues: CASSFDKIEQYF. CDR3 bases: TGTGCCAGCAGCTTCGACAAGATTGAGCAGTACTTC.

This clone appeared a single time. V and J are TRBV5-1 and TRBJ2-1, with 12 bases matching TRBD2. The CDR3 loop spans 19 amino acids. CDR1 and CDR2 (germline): SGHRS, YFSETQ. J was trimmed by 0 bases and V by 0 bases; bases with no gene match: 7. The CDR3 sequence: CASSLVLAGGTSSYNEQFF. CDR3 sequence (DNA): TGCGCCAGCAGCTTGGTACTAGCGGGGGGAACAAGCTCCTACAATGAGCAGTTCTTC.

The J gene is TRBJ1-5, the V gene TRBV29-1, with a possible D match to TRBD1 (5 bases). Germline V gene data show CDR1 as SQVTM and CDR2 as ANQGSEA. The CDR3 is 16 amino acids. The V end lost 4 bases, the J end lost 1 base, and 17 bases lay between the germline ends. The CDR3 is CSVVRPYPGSNQPQHF. The CDR3 DNA is TGCAGCGTTGTAAGGCCCTACCCAGGGAGCAATCAGCCCCAGCATTTT.

The chain joins TRBV19 to TRBJ1-5; D gene ambiguous. V was shortened by 3 bases and J by 6 bases, with 15 bases between the two germline ends. Germline CDR1 reads LNHDA; CDR2 reads SQIVND (reference sequence). This CDR3 has 15 residues. CDR3 DNA sequence: TGTGCCAGTAGTATTTCCCAAAACTACGGTCAGCCCCAGCATTTT. This gives the protein CASSISQNYGQPQHF.

In this sample, this clone turned up a few times. This chain uses TRBV4-1 with TRBJ1-3; D is uncertain. The CDR3 length is 17 residues. Trimming shortened V by 4 bases and J by 4 bases, and 20 bases separated the two germline ends. Germline assignment: CDR1 MGHRA and CDR2 YSYEKL. CDR3 nucleotide sequence: TGCGCCAGCAGCCGAGGATTTAACGACCTGGCAGGAAACACCATATATTTT. Translation gives CASSRGFNDLAGNTIYF.

This chain connects TRBV4-2 to TRBJ2-1; TRBD2 matches 7 bases. The germline V gene encodes CDR1 LGHNA and CDR2 YNFKEQ. The CDR3 covers 14 residues. J lost 9 bases, V lost 4 bases, and 9 bases had no gene match. The CDR3 protein is CASSPGLGVGEQFF. In DNA, the CDR3 is TGTGCCAGCAGCCCTGGACTAGGGGTGGGTGAGCAGTTCTTC.

This clone has a handful of counts. The chain combines TRBV3-1 (or the pseudogene TRBV3-2) with TRBJ1-2; tentatively, D is TRBD1 (5 bases). Looked up from germline, CDR1 is LGHDT and CDR2 is YNNKEL (reference sequence). The CDR3 has 12 residues. With 1 base removed from V and 10 bases from J, the gap between germline ends came to 10 bases. As DNA, the CDR3 is TGTGCCAGCAGCCAAGGGGCAGGGTACTACACCTTC. Translating it yields CASSQGAGYYTF.

In its sample, this clone was seen a few times. The CDR3 coding sequence is TGTGCCAGCAGCTTAAGGGCGACAGCTTTCACACAGGGGGCCGGGGAGCTGTTTTTT. Translation: CASSLRATAFTQGAGELFF. The chain uses TRBV7-3 and TRBJ2-2, with 8 positions matching TRBD1. Germline trimming cut 1 base from V and 6 bases from J; bases unmatched to any gene: 16. This CDR3 has 19 amino acids. The germline CDR1 and CDR2 sequences are SGHTA and FQGTGA.

The V gene is TRBV9, the J gene TRBJ1-2; 7 nucleotides line up with TRBD1. The CDR3 is 13 amino acids. V was pared by 7 bases and J by 4 bases, with 7 bases of the junction left unmatched. The germline CDR1 and CDR2 sequences are SGDLS and YYNGEE. CDR3 in DNA: TGTGCCAGCCGAGCAGGGGGATTCTATGGCTACACCTTC. This gives the protein CASRAGGFYGYTF.

J is TRBJ2-3 and V is TRBV4-1, with D possibly matching TRBD2 (6 bases). Germline CDR1 MGHRA, CDR2 YSYEKL. The CDR3 contains 14 residues. V was pared by 0 bases and J by 6 bases, with 10 bases between. The CDR3 loop is CASSQESRGDTQYF. Here the CDR3 DNA reads TGCGCCAGCAGCCAAGAGAGTCGGGGGGATACGCAGTATTTT.

The chain joins TRBV29-1 to TRBJ2-1; TRBD1 matches 8 bases. CDR1 and CDR2 (germline): SQVTM, ANQGSEA. The J segment lost 0 bases and the V segment lost 2 bases, leaving 6 bases of the junction unmatched. CDR3 length: 16 amino acids. CDR3 amino acids: CSVESPGQGSYNEQFF. The CDR3 nucleotides are TGCAGCGTTGAATCCCCCGGACAGGGCTCCTACAATGAGCAGTTCTTC.

This chain uses TRBV15 with TRBJ2-5; TRBD2 matches at 7 bases. V gave up 9 bases and J gave up 4 bases; unmatched junction bases: 2. Germline CDR1 and CDR2: LNHNV and YYDKDF (reference sequence). CDR3 length: 11 amino acids. The CDR3 coding sequence is TGTGCCACAGGCGGGGGAGAGACCCAGTACTTC. Translating it yields CATGGGETQYF.

This clone was seen a handful of times. This chain connects TRBV18 to TRBJ2-1, with 8 bases fitting TRBD2. Germline CDR1 KGHSH, CDR2 LQKENI. The junction had 1 base not matched to a gene; V was cut back by 3 bases and J by 6 bases. The CDR3 has 13 amino acids. In DNA, the CDR3 is TGTGCCAGCTCACCTGGGACTAGCAATGAGCAGTTCTTC. Protein sequence: CASSPGTSNEQFF.

This chain connects TRBV30 to TRBJ1-6; 7 nucleotides line up with TRBD1. There are 14 residues in the CDR3. Per germline, CDR1 GTSNPN and CDR2 SVGIG (reference sequence). The trim removed 2 bases at V and 5 bases at J, leaving 3 bases unmatched. The CDR3 reads CAWSSGQDNSPLHF. The CDR3 bases are TGTGCCTGGAGTTCCGGACAGGATAATTCACCCCTCCACTTT.

This clone was seen once. The chain recombines TRBV18 with TRBJ1-1, with TRBD1 as a possible D gene (6 bases). V was clipped by 6 bases and J by 7 bases, with 18 bases between them. The CDR3 is 14 amino acids. Per germline, CDR1 KGHSH and CDR2 LQKENI. The CDR3 here is CASSESMTGYEAFF. DNA for the CDR3: TGTGCCAGCTCGGAAAGCATGACAGGTTATGAAGCTTTCTTT.

J is TRBJ2-1 and V is TRBV12-5; TRBD2 matches at 8 bases. Germline V lookup: CDR1 LGHNT, CDR2 FRNRAP. The CDR3 runs to 14 residues. Unmatched junction bases numbered 4, after V lost 2 bases and J lost 7 bases. CDR3: CASGLTGGNNEQFF. DNA for the CDR3: TGTGCTAGTGGTTTGACGGGGGGGAATAATGAGCAGTTCTTC.